The clone carrying this TCR beta chain has only a few counts. Antigen unknown. The CDR3 totals 15 residues. Trimming stripped 0 bases from V and 3 bases from J, with 11 bases between. The V gene's germline CDR1 is MNHNS and CDR2 SASEGT. These data belong to a study of cytomegalovirus exposure and HLA in healthy donors. Study-wide findings and caveats: According to the study, 150 to 200 TCR beta chains were cytomegalovirus-associated. According to reports, the classifier identified cytomegalovirus status with high specificity and sensitivity. A later analysis reportedly found that, within productive TCRs, an Asian-associated ancestry cluster had fewer N-insertions than the mean observed across the roughly 690 donors. HLA alleles showed associations with some 15,000 TCR beta sequences in a later analysis, at a 0.05 false discovery rate.

Amplification used 60 Vbeta primers and 13 Jbeta primers. Clones were read by immunoSEQ multiplex PCR, and TCRdb kept only the in-frame ones, dropping some. The data contain 180,000 or so clones, around 77% of them singletons. The source is a female donor in good health and CMV-seronegative. The chain couples TRBV6-1 to TRBJ1-1, with D possibly being TRBD1 (6 bases). Sequences were obtained from PBMCs. The CDR3 spells CASSEASGAYTEAFF. CDR3 in DNA: TGTGCCAGCAGTGAAGCGTCAGGGGCGTACACTGAAGCTTTCTTT.